The rows below give T cell receptor beta chains drawn from one sample of a study of T cell responses to AZD1222 COVID-19 vaccine. Clones were sequenced by immunoSEQ multiplex PCR, and TCRdb holds only the in-frame ones, with some missing. The sample lists under 150,000 clones; approximately 93% were seen once. Sequenced material: peripheral blood, taken on day 0 of AZD1222 vaccination. These receptors all come from an adult in good health. Each CDR3 is given with its conserved first and last residue. A D gene is named only where the DNA matches it firmly. Expanded clones are given a class, and other clones once, few, many or no size at all.

d_call	clone_size	v_call	j_call	cdr3_aa	cdr3_nt
-	once	TRBV29-1	TRBJ2-7	CSVLVSGSWRGEQYF	TGCAGCGTACTTGTTAGTGGTAGCTGGAGGGGTGAGCAGTACTTC
-	once	TRBV2	TRBJ1-6	CASTPPGSYNSPLHF	TGTGCCAGCACCCCCCCGGGTTCCTATAATTCACCCCTCCACTTT
-	-	TRBV28	TRBJ2-1	CASSFERGYIYNEQFF	TGTGCCAGCAGTTTCGAACGGGGGTATATCTACAATGAGCAGTTCTTC
-	-	TRBV30	TRBJ1-1	CAWSRSSGTEAFF	TGTGCCTGGAGTAGGTCCTCTGGGACTGAAGCTTTCTTT
-	-	TRBV19	TRBJ2-7	CASSIVPEVEQYF	TGTGCCAGTAGTATAGTCCCTGAAGTCGAGCAGTACTTC
TRBD2	-	TRBV7-6	TRBJ2-7	CASSLTSGGAYEQYF	TGTGCCAGCAGCTTGACTAGCGGGGGTGCCTACGAGCAGTACTTC
TRBD1	-	TRBV6-5	TRBJ2-1	CASSYGQGSYNEQFF	TGTGCCAGCAGTTACGGACAGGGGTCCTACAATGAGCAGTTCTTC
TRBD1	-	TRBV5-1	TRBJ2-2	CASSVKGQGVGELFF	TGCGCCAGCAGCGTGAAAGGACAGGGTGTTGGGGAGCTGTTTTTT
-	once	TRBV4-1	TRBJ1-2	CASSHPVTGGYTF	TGCGCCAGCAGCCACCCGGTAACCGGTGGCTACACCTTC
-	once	TRBV29-1	TRBJ2-7	CSVGREAYQYF	TGCAGCGTTGGGAGGGAGGCATACCAGTACTTC
-	-	TRBV10-3	TRBJ2-2	CAISESGRARGGTGELFF	TGTGCCATCAGTGAGTCGGGCAGAGCGCGAGGTGGCACCGGGGAGCTGTTTTTT
-	-	TRBV12-3/TRBV12-4	TRBJ2-2	CASSLGDPGELFF	TGTGCCAGCAGTTTAGGCGATCCCGGGGAGCTGTTTTTT
-	-	TRBV7-2	TRBJ2-7	CASSLGDYSFDEQYF	TGTGCCAGCAGCTTAGGTGACTACAGCTTCGACGAGCAGTACTTC
-	-	TRBV27	TRBJ1-4	CASRRGDNEKLFF	TGTGCCAGCAGGAGGGGCGATAATGAAAAACTGTTTTTT
TRBD1	-	TRBV2	TRBJ1-1	CASSTPETGTEAFF	TGTGCCAGCAGTACCCCCGAGACAGGGACTGAAGCTTTCTTT
-	-	TRBV30	TRBJ1-3	CAWSVKGTGNTIYF	TGTGCCTGGAGTGTCAAGGGGACAGGAAACACCATATATTTT
-	-	TRBV27	TRBJ1-4	CASSFSLLLAEEKLFF	TGTGCCAGCAGTTTCTCCCTGCTATTAGCGGAGGAAAAACTGTTTTTT
TRBD1	-	TRBV11-3	TRBJ1-3	CASSSDRTGISSGNTIYF	TGTGCCAGCAGCTCAGATCGGACAGGGATCAGCTCTGGAAACACCATATATTTT
-	-	TRBV5-1	TRBJ2-2	CASSLAPDTGELFF	TGCGCCAGCAGCTTGGCCCCTGACACCGGGGAGCTGTTTTTT
TRBD2	once	TRBV28	TRBJ2-5	CASYPTSGRVGETQYF	TGTGCCAGCTACCCGACTAGCGGGAGGGTTGGGGAGACCCAGTACTTC
TRBD2	-	TRBV6-4	TRBJ2-3	CASSLGLAGITDTQYF	TGTGCCAGCAGTCTTGGACTAGCGGGAATCACAGATACGCAGTATTTT
-	once	TRBV6-1	TRBJ2-7	CASSEARAGPYEQYF	TGTGCCAGCAGTGAAGCCAGGGCCGGACCCTACGAGCAGTACTTC
TRBD2	-	TRBV5-1	TRBJ2-1	CASSRGLAGYNEQFF	TGCGCCAGCAGCAGGGGACTAGCGGGGTACAATGAGCAGTTCTTC
-	-	TRBV3-1/TRBV3-2	TRBJ2-7	CASSARDTIYEQYF	TGTGCCAGCAGCGCCCGGGACACCATTTACGAGCAGTACTTC
TRBD2	-	TRBV5-1	TRBJ2-7	CASSLGTSGYYEQYF	TGCGCCAGCAGCTTGGGGACTAGCGGGTACTACGAGCAGTACTTC
TRBD1	-	TRBV2	TRBJ2-2	CASSFGTGVGELFF	TGTGCCAGCAGTTTTGGGACAGGCGTCGGGGAGCTGTTTTTT
-	-	TRBV28	TRBJ1-5	CASSLGVNQPQHF	TGTGCCAGCAGTTTGGGGGTTAATCAGCCCCAGCATTTT
TRBD2	-	TRBV27	TRBJ2-2	CASSLSSGSRTGELFF	TGTGCCAGCAGTTTGAGTAGCGGGAGTAGGACCGGGGAGCTGTTTTTT
TRBD1	-	TRBV4-1	TRBJ2-1	CASSQDQGTDNEQFF	TGCGCCAGCAGCCAAGACCAAGGGACAGACAATGAGCAGTTCTTC
TRBD1	once	TRBV5-4	TRBJ1-1	CASSTPGTGGAGTEAFF	TGTGCCAGCAGCACCCCCGGGACAGGGGGCGCAGGGACTGAAGCTTTCTTT
-	-	TRBV9	TRBJ1-2	CASSAQNRPSEGYTF	TGTGCCAGCAGCGCCCAAAACAGGCCGTCGGAGGGCTACACCTTC
TRBD2	once	TRBV9	TRBJ2-3	CASSVSLAGEVSTDTQYF	TGTGCCAGCAGCGTGTCCCTAGCGGGAGAGGTTAGCACAGATACGCAGTATTTT
TRBD1	-	TRBV19	TRBJ2-7	CASTPGQGLLYEQYF	TGTGCCAGTACCCCAGGACAGGGGTTATTGTACGAGCAGTACTTC
-	-	TRBV19	TRBJ2-3	CASSIVTGSTDTQYF	TGTGCCAGTAGTATAGTTACAGGCAGCACAGATACGCAGTATTTT
-	-	TRBV12-3/TRBV12-4	TRBJ2-2	CATSRVGELFF	TGTGCCACCTCGCGGGTAGGGGAGCTGTTTTTT
TRBD2	-	TRBV6-5	TRBJ2-1	CASATSFYNEQFF	TGTGCCAGCGCGACTAGCTTCTACAATGAGCAGTTCTTC
TRBD1	once	TRBV12-5	TRBJ1-1	CASGRDRGAFAEAFF	TGTGCTAGTGGACGGGACAGGGGGGCGTTTGCTGAAGCTTTCTTT
TRBD2	-	TRBV7-9	TRBJ2-2	CASTTSAGVMTGELFF	TGTGCCAGCACCACTTCCGCGGGAGTAATGACCGGGGAGCTGTTTTTT
TRBD2	-	TRBV27	TRBJ2-2	CASSLSWASGSFGELFF	TGTGCCAGCAGTTTATCGTGGGCTAGCGGGAGCTTCGGGGAGCTGTTTTTT
-	-	TRBV19	TRBJ2-1	CASSPLPGSGREQFF	TGTGCCAGTAGCCCCCTCCCCGGCTCGGGGAGGGAGCAGTTCTTC
-	-	TRBV5-1	TRBJ2-5	CASSLGQTQYF	TGCGCCAGCAGCTTGGGCCAGACCCAGTACTTC
TRBD1	-	TRBV4-1	TRBJ1-6	CASSPYPGQNSPLHF	TGCGCCAGCAGCCCCTATCCGGGACAGAATTCACCCCTCCACTTT